This T cell receptor (beta chain) appears in the sequencing data of a study of blood T cell repertoires in COVID-19. Overall study context: Sources were T cells, B-cell-depleted T cells, or PBMCs; the material itself was cDNA or gDNA.

Original processing notes: Amplification of reference gene primers was used by the study to estimate nucleated cell counts. Sequenced by immunoSEQ multiplex PCR; TCRdb stores in-frame clones only, minus some. D and trimming come from the DNA, and the V and J calls and clone size come from that table. The repertoire holds 350,000 to 500,000 clones, with around nine tenths as singletons. This clone was recorded once. Trimming took 5 bases from V and 8 from J, leaving 9 bases between them. CDR1 and CDR2 from the germline V gene are MDHEN and SYDVKM. CDR3 size: 11 residues. Study members were between roughly 18 and 89 years old and lived in 24 US regions. Participants were placed into cohorts based on the clinical history they reported.

The chain recombines TRBV28 with TRBJ1-2; D is possibly TRBD1 (6 bases). The sequencing input was PBMCs or T cells enriched from blood (not recorded which). This receptor was identified in a woman aged 18-30 years who had been exposed to COVID-19. The CDR3 DNA sequence: TGTGCCAGCAGTACAGGGCGCGGCTACACCTTC. Translation gives CASSTGRGYTF.